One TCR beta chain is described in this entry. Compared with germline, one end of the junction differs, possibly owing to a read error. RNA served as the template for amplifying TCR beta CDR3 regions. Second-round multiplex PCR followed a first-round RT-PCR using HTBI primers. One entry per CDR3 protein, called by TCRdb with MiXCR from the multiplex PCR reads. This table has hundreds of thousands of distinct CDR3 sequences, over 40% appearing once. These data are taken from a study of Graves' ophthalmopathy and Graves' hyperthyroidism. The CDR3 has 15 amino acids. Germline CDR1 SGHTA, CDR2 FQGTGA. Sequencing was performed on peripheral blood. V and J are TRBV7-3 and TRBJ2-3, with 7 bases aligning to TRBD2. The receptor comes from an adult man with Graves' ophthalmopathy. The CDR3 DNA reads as TGCGCCAGCAGCAGCGGGACTCTTGAACCAGATACGCAGTATTTT. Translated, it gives CASSSGTLEPDTQYF. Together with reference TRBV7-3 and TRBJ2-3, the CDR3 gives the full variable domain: GAGVSQTPSNKVTEKGKYVELRCDPISGHTALYWYRQSLGQGPEFLIYFQGTGAADDSGLPNDRFFAVRPEGSVSTLKIQRTERGDSAVYLCASSSGTLEPDTQYFGPGTRLTVL.